These 16 T cell receptor beta chains were all obtained from the same sample, sequenced in a study of T cell repertoires in cytomegalovirus infection. MiXCR, applied by TCRdb to the reads, yields one record per CDR3 protein. The sample holds hundreds of thousands of distinct CDR3 sequences; approximately 25% are singletons and the top ten take 7% to 9%. The sample taken for sequencing was CD8+ T cells from PBMCs. These receptors were collected from a human donor in good health (CMV status not recorded). Some clones in this sample may be carry-over from other donors' samples.

V gene TRBV4-1 combines with J gene TRBJ1-2; D gene uncertain. V was pared by 0 bases and J by 8 bases, with 7 bases between. The V gene's germline CDR1 is MGHRA and CDR2 YSYEKL. There are 12 residues in the CDR3. CDR3 sequence reads: CASSQDSSGYTF. The DNA for the CDR3 is TGCGCCAGCAGCCAAGATAGTAGCGGCTACACCTTC.

In the case of this clonotype: This may stem from a read error, because a much larger clone lies one nucleotide away. The chain is built from TRBV7-2 and TRBJ2-1; 11 bases line up with TRBD2. V shed 6 bases and J 10 bases; nucleotides not matched to a gene: 11. This CDR3 contains 15 residues. CDR1 is SGHTA, CDR2 FQGNSA, per germline. CDR3 sequence: CASSFSGGAVNEQFF. For the CDR3, the DNA is TGTGCCAGCAGTTTTAGCGGGGGGGCCGTAAACGAGCAGTTCTTC. The whole variable domain, remainder taken from reference TRBV7-2 and TRBJ2-1, is GAGVSQSPSNKVTEKGKDVELRCDPISGHTALYWYRQSLGQGLEFLIYFQGNSAPDKSGLPSDRFSAERTGGSVSTLTIQRTQQEDSAVYLCASSFSGGAVNEQFFGPGTRLTVL.

Many counts were recorded for this clonotype. This chain connects TRBV7-8 to TRBJ1-2, with TRBD1 matching 7 bases. Looked up from germline, CDR1 is SGHVS and CDR2 is FQNEAQ. V lost 2 bases and J lost 5; bases outside the gene matches: 5. The CDR3 covers 14 residues. The CDR3 DNA follows: TGTGCCAGCAGCTTAAGGGACAGAGGATATGGCTACACCTTC. Translation gives CASSLRDRGYGYTF.

This chain joins TRBV4-1 and TRBJ2-1; D gene ambiguous. The CDR3 covers 17 residues. Between the trimmed V and J ends, which lost 1 base and 8 bases, there was a span of 21 bases. The germline V gene encodes CDR1 MGHRA and CDR2 YSYEKL. The CDR3 DNA is TGCGCCAGCAGCCAAGTAATATGGCTACCACCAGTCGATGAGCAGTTCTTC. This sequence encodes CASSQVIWLPPVDEQFF.

This clonotype has only a few counts. The chain uses TRBV28 and TRBJ1-5; TRBD1 matches at 7 bases. Germline V gives CDR1 MDHEN, CDR2 SYDVKM. The CDR3 covers 15 residues. Unmatched junction bases numbered 5, after V lost 0 bases and J lost 6 bases. CDR3 nucleotide sequence: TGTGCCAGCAGTTTATGGGAGGGGGCCGGTCAGCCCCAGCATTTT. Translated: CASSLWEGAGQPQHF.

J is TRBJ2-7 and V is TRBV19, with 7 positions matching TRBD1. This CDR3 contains 13 residues. Looked up from germline, CDR1 is LNHDA and CDR2 is SQIVND (reference sequence). The V and J ends lost 9 bases and 0 bases, in that order; junction bases with no gene match: 5. The DNA for the CDR3 is TGTGCCAGCGGACAGGCCCCCTCCTACGAGCAGTACTTC. Translating it yields CASGQAPSYEQYF.

This clonotype was seen repeatedly, ten times or more. The chain employs TRBV7-2 and TRBJ2-1, with TRBD2 matching over 9 bases. From germline, CDR1 is SGHTA and CDR2 FQGNSA. This CDR3 has 23 amino acids. Trimming cost V 2 bases and J 7 bases; bases outside gene matches: 30. Written as DNA, the CDR3 is TGTGCCAGCAGCTTAAAGCGACGGGAATTCACGCCATATAGCGGGGGTCCCAATAATGAGCAGTTCTTC. Its translation: CASSLKRREFTPYSGGPNNEQFF.

In its sample, this clonotype was seen many times. The rearrangement links TRBV6-2 or TRBV6-3 to TRBJ2-1; the D is unclear. The CDR3 runs to 14 residues. V lost 5 bases, J lost 5 bases, and 13 bases lay in between. Per germline, CDR1 MNHEY and CDR2 SVGEGT. CDR3 region: CASSRPDPNNEQFF. For the CDR3, the DNA is TGTGCCAGCAGTAGACCGGACCCAAACAATGAGCAGTTCTTC.

This clonotype was observed at least ten times. The chain is built from TRBV12-3 or TRBV12-4 and TRBJ1-1; D unresolved. V dropped 3 bases and J dropped 4 bases, with 15 bases sitting between them. The CDR3 sequence is 15 residues long. CDR3 region: CASSFDPGRGTEAFF. Written as DNA, the CDR3 is TGTGCCAGCAGTTTTGATCCGGGCCGGGGCACTGAAGCTTTCTTT.

In this sample, this clonotype turned up a few times. The gene calls are TRBV20-1 and TRBJ2-5; the D is unclear. CDR1 and CDR2 from the germline V gene are DFQATT and SNEGSKA (reference sequence). CDR3 length equals 12 residues. Trimming shortened V by 0 bases and J by 7 bases, and 9 bases separated the two germline ends. The CDR3 is CSARDGRVTQYF. Here the CDR3 DNA reads TGCAGTGCTAGAGATGGACGAGTGACCCAGTACTTC.

The chain links TRBV7-9 to TRBJ1-2, with TRBD1 as a possible D gene (6 bases). The CDR3 totals 15 residues. Per the germline V gene, CDR1 is SEHNR and CDR2 is FQNEAQ (reference sequence). Trimming cost V 3 bases and J 4 bases, with 15 bases left between them. The CDR3 DNA reads as TGTGCCAGCAGCTTTCCGGACAGCGGAACCTATGGCTACACCTTC. Protein: CASSFPDSGTYGYTF.

This clonotype came up many times. This sequence joins TRBV6-1 and TRBJ1-1, with TRBD1 matching over 7 bases. CDR3 length: 14 amino acids. Germline V gene lookup returns CDR1 MNHNS and CDR2 SASEGT. The J segment lost 1 base and the V segment lost 5 bases, leaving 4 bases of the junction unmatched. The CDR3 protein is CASSTRQGNTEAFF. Written as DNA, the CDR3 is TGTGCCAGCAGTACCCGACAGGGGAACACTGAAGCTTTCTTT.

This chain connects TRBV7-4 to TRBJ1-1; tentative D call: TRBD1 (5 bases). CDR1 is SGHVT and CDR2 is SQSDAQ in the germline V gene. This CDR3 is 11 amino acids long. Trimming shortened V by 6 bases and J by 6 bases, and 8 bases separated the two germline ends. CDR3 bases: TGTGCCAGCAGAGGGACGTCTGAAGCTTTCTTT. It codes for CASRGTSEAFF.

This clonotype was picked up a small number of times. The gene calls are TRBV6-6 and TRBJ1-2; 8 nucleotides line up with TRBD1. The ends lost 4 bases at V and 12 bases at J; junction bases unmatched: 4. Germline-derived CDR1 and CDR2 are MNHNY and SVGAGI (reference sequence). This CDR3 contains 11 residues. The CDR3 nucleotides are TGTGCCAGCAGTTTAGGACAGGGTGACACCTTC. It yields the protein CASSLGQGDTF.

The sample holds many counts of this clonotype. The rearrangement joins TRBV7-2 to TRBJ1-2, with D possibly being TRBD1 (6 bases). Germline CDR1 SGHTA, CDR2 FQGNSA. Trimming shortened V by 2 bases and J by 2 bases, and 12 bases separated the two germline ends. CDR3 length equals 15 residues. The CDR3 DNA is TGTGCCAGCAGCTTACTGGGAAGGGGGAACTATGGCTACACCTTC. Protein product: CASSLLGRGNYGYTF.

The rearrangement joins TRBV7-2 to TRBJ1-6, with D maybe TRBD1 (5 bases). The germline gives CDR1 SGHTA, CDR2 FQGNSA. This CDR3 contains 15 residues. V was trimmed by 4 bases and J by 7 bases, leaving 14 bases between them. Here the CDR3 DNA reads TGTGCCAGCAGCTCCCGACAGAACTTGAATTCACCCCTCCACTTT. It encodes CASSSRQNLNSPLHF.